These 17 T cell receptor beta chains originate from one sample sequenced in a study of regulatory T cells in long-lasting Graves disease. As to time point: newly diagnosed GD, antithyroid drugs for less than 3 months. Isolated PBMC RNA provided the starting material for the TCR library. Building the TCR beta libraries relied on iRepertoire HTBI primers, and CDR3 regions underwent Arm-PCR. In TCRdb, the multiplex PCR reads were re-called with MiXCR into one record per CDR3 protein. The data hold approximately 360,000 distinct CDR3 sequences, with about an eighth observed a single time. These data also featured in a second study, about T cells in Graves' hyperthyroidism and ophthalmopathy.

The sample here was peripheral blood mononuclear cells (PBMCs), taken at new diagnosis, from a patient treated with antithyroid drugs. The source is a woman aged 18-29 years with Graves disease.

This clonotype was seen many times. This chain connects TRBV7-2 to TRBJ2-7; D remains ambiguous. This CDR3 is built from 13 residues. V was pared by 1 base and J by 4 bases, with 8 bases between. Germline assignment: CDR1 SGHTA and CDR2 FQGNSA. The CDR3 DNA is TGTGCCAGCAGCTTAGGACCGAATTACGAGCAGTACTTC. As protein: CASSLGPNYEQYF. Variable domain in full (rest from reference TRBV7-2 and TRBJ2-7): GAGVSQSPSNKVTEKGKDVELRCDPISGHTALYWYRQSLGQGLEFLIYFQGNSAPDKSGLPSDRFSAERTGGSVSTLTIQRTQQEDSAVYLCASSLGPNYEQYFGPGTRLTVT.

This clonotype appeared many times. The chain combines TRBV20-1 with TRBJ1-6, with D unresolved. V was trimmed by 5 bases and J by 0 bases, leaving 14 bases between them. The CDR3 loop spans 16 amino acids. The germline V gene encodes CDR1 DFQATT and CDR2 SNEGSKA (reference sequence). The CDR3 protein is CSAHKPGSSYNSPLHF. The CDR3, as DNA: TGCAGTGCTCACAAGCCTGGTAGCTCCTATAATTCACCCCTCCACTTT.

This clonotype came up many times. CDR3 in amino acids: CASSLYPLGRVDTEAFF. Here the CDR3 DNA reads TGCGCCAGCAGCCTTTACCCCCTGGGTAGGGTGGACACTGAAGCTTTCTTT. The chain uses TRBV4-3 and TRBJ1-1; D gene ambiguous. In germline, CDR1 is LGHNA, CDR2 YSLEER. CDR3 length equals 17 residues. V was cut by 4 bases and J by 3 bases, with 21 bases left in between.

The chain carries TRBV12-3 or TRBV12-4 and TRBJ2-3, with 12 bases matching TRBD2. J gave up 2 bases and V 5 bases, and 17 bases lay outside the gene matches. The length of the CDR3 is 20 residues. The CDR3 coding sequence is TGTGCCAGCAGTGCTAGCGGGAGGGCCAGGAGAAGGACCCCCACAGATACGCAGTATTTT. Protein product: CASSASGRARRRTPTDTQYF.

There are a few counts of this clonotype. The V and J genes are TRBV5-5 and TRBJ1-2; a possible D gene is TRBD1 (6 bases). The CDR3 totals 18 residues. Germline V CDR1 and CDR2: SGHKS, YYEKEE (reference sequence). V was trimmed by 0 bases and J by 4 bases, leaving 22 bases between them. The CDR3 is CASSLDYRVDVWSYGYTF. The CDR3 nucleotides read TGTGCCAGCAGCTTGGACTACAGGGTAGACGTTTGGAGCTATGGCTACACCTTC.

Ten or more counts support this clonotype. CDR3 nucleotide sequence: TGTGCCTGGAGCGTGCGTCTATCTAACCCACCTCAGCCCTACGAGCAGTACGTC. Translating gives CAWSVRLSNPPQPYEQYV. This sequence joins TRBV30 and TRBJ2-7; the D is unclear. The CDR3 extends over 18 amino acids. With 3 bases removed from V and 2 bases from J, the gap between germline ends came to 26 bases. Germline V lookup: CDR1 GTSNPN, CDR2 SVGIG (reference sequence).

The chain is built from TRBV6-1 and TRBJ2-2, with TRBD2 identical over 14 bases. Unmatched junction bases numbered 18, after V lost 7 bases and J lost 5 bases. The germline gives CDR1 MNHNS, CDR2 SASEGT. This CDR3 is built from 20 residues. CDR3 loop: CASTPFRLAGGPFTTGELFF. CDR3 nucleotides: TGTGCCAGCACCCCCTTTCGACTAGCGGGAGGGCCCTTTACGACCGGGGAGCTGTTTTTT.

The sample holds many counts of this clonotype. This chain connects TRBV20-1 to TRBJ2-7; D remains unclear. CDR3 size: 13 residues. Germline CDR1 is DFQATT and CDR2 is SNEGSKA (reference sequence). V was pared by 4 bases and J by 2 bases, with 12 bases between. The CDR3 spells CSAINALTYEQYF. Here the CDR3 DNA reads TGCAGTGCTATAAACGCCCTGACCTACGAGCAGTACTTC.

The chain employs TRBV25-1 and TRBJ2-1; 9 bases are a match to TRBD1. CDR1 is MGHDK, CDR2 SYGVNS, per germline. With V trimmed by 4 bases and J by 0 bases, 19 bases remained unmatched. The CDR3 runs to 21 residues. CDR3 sequence: CASSASTGTGIRISSYNEQFF. CDR3 nucleotide sequence: TGTGCCAGCAGTGCTTCAACCGGGACAGGGATAAGGATAAGCTCCTACAATGAGCAGTTCTTC.

This clonotype showed up many times. This chain links TRBV20-1 with TRBJ2-7; the D call may be TRBD1 or TRBD2 (6 bases each). The germline CDR1 and CDR2 sequences are DFQATT and SNEGSKA (reference sequence). This CDR3 has 11 residues. Trimming stripped 3 bases from V and 12 bases from J, with 15 bases between. The CDR3 nucleotides are TGCAGTGCTAGGGAGGGGGGCCTGCGGTACTTC. Translation gives CSAREGGLRYF.

The chain has TRBV4-2 and TRBJ2-1; 9 nucleotides align to TRBD2. Trimming at V came to 0 bases and at J to 3 bases, leaving 6 bases not matched to a gene. Germline loops: CDR1 LGHNA, CDR2 YNFKEQ. This CDR3 is built from 17 residues. The CDR3 here is CASSQESGGLGYNEQFF. CDR3 nucleotide sequence: TGTGCCAGCAGCCAAGAGAGCGGGGGGTTGGGCTACAATGAGCAGTTCTTC.

This clonotype has at least ten counts. The chain couples TRBV5-1 to TRBJ2-2; TRBD1 agrees at 7 bases. Germline CDR1 is SGHRS and CDR2 is YFSETQ. The CDR3 runs 15 residues. Losses at the gene ends were 3 bases for V and 3 bases for J; bases not matched to a gene: 5. The CDR3 sequence: CASSWTGRDTGELFF. The DNA for the CDR3 is TGCGCCAGCAGCTGGACAGGTAGAGACACCGGGGAGCTGTTTTTT.

This clonotype was seen a handful of times. At one end, the junction sequence differs from germline, possibly due to a read error. The chain recombines TRBV28 with TRBJ1-4, with D hard to call. CDR3 size: 15 residues. The germline V gene has CDR1 MDHEN and CDR2 SYDVKM. The CDR3 coding sequence is TGTGCCAGCAGCCTCGGGTATCCAACTAATGAAAAACTGCTTTTT. This gives the protein CASSLGYPTNEKLLF.

V and J are TRBV5-1 and TRBJ1-1, with D maybe TRBD1 (5 bases). V shed 3 bases and J shed 1 base, with 10 bases lying between them. Germline values: CDR1 SGHRS, CDR2 YFSETQ. This CDR3 comprises 14 residues. The CDR3 spells CASSSLTENTEAFF. The CDR3, as DNA: TGCGCCAGCAGCTCCTTGACAGAGAACACTGAAGCTTTCTTT.

This clonotype was found many times. This chain connects TRBV7-2 to TRBJ2-3; no definite D call. This CDR3 is built from 11 residues. V was cut by 6 bases and J by 2 bases, with 3 bases left in between. Germline V gives CDR1 SGHTA, CDR2 FQGNSA. CDR3 loop: CASSLTDTQYF. The CDR3 region has the DNA TGTGCCAGCAGTCTCACAGATACGCAGTATTTT.

The gene calls are TRBV5-1 and TRBJ1-3, with D possibly matching TRBD1 (5 bases). The CDR3 runs 17 residues. CDR1 and CDR2 (germline): SGHRS, YFSETQ. Trimming took 4 bases from V and 5 from J, leaving 22 bases between them. This CDR3 reads CASSPGRGVRSRNTIYF. The CDR3 DNA reads TGCGCCAGCAGCCCCGGACGGGGGGTAAGGTCGCGAAACACCATATATTTT.

J is TRBJ1-1 and V is TRBV20-1; D gene unclear. This CDR3 is built from 14 residues. Germline assignment: CDR1 DFQATT and CDR2 SNEGSKA (reference sequence). The V gene lost 6 bases and the J gene lost 0 bases, with 14 bases spanning the gap. CDR3 region: CSAKIGNLNTEAFF. The CDR3 nucleotides are TGCAGTGCGAAGATCGGCAATTTGAACACTGAAGCTTTCTTT.